Listed below are T cell receptor beta chains from one sample, sequenced in a study of cytomegalovirus exposure and HLA in healthy donors. TCRdb's copy holds only in-frame clones and misses some; the assay was immunoSEQ multiplex PCR. The sample holds roughly 120,000 clones, over 65% seen once. Sequenced material: PBMCs. All receptors come from a man in his fifties or sixties in good health and CMV-seronegative. Both conserved end residues are part of each CDR3. Fields, in order: V gene, clone size, J gene, D gene, CDR3 DNA, CDR3 protein. A D gene is named only where the DNA matches it firmly. Size values are once, few and many counts, or a class for expanded clones, and some rows have none.

v_call: TRBV5-6
clone_size: NA
j_call: TRBJ1-4
d_call: TRBD1
cdr3_nt: TGTGCCAGCAGCTCCGGGACAGGGGGAATCTCTCGAAAACTGTTTTTT
cdr3_aa: CASSSGTGGISRKLFF

v_call: TRBV2
clone_size: NA
j_call: TRBJ1-2
d_call: NA
cdr3_nt: TGTGCCAGCAGTGAGCCAGGTTCCTATGGCTACACCTTC
cdr3_aa: CASSEPGSYGYTF

v_call: TRBV6-4
clone_size: NA
j_call: TRBJ2-3
d_call: TRBD2
cdr3_nt: TGTGCCAGCAGTGACTCCGGGGTAGCGGGGGTTCAAGCGCAGTATTTT
cdr3_aa: CASSDSGVAGVQAQYF

v_call: TRBV5-4
clone_size: NA
j_call: TRBJ2-2
d_call: TRBD2
cdr3_nt: TGTGCCAGCAGCTTGAGCGGGATGGCGAACACCGGGGAGCTGTTTTTT
cdr3_aa: CASSLSGMANTGELFF

v_call: TRBV9
clone_size: NA
j_call: TRBJ2-1
d_call: NA
cdr3_nt: TGTGCCAGCAGCGCCGGAGGGGAGGTCAATGAGCAGTTCTTC
cdr3_aa: CASSAGGEVNEQFF

v_call: TRBV5-1
clone_size: NA
j_call: TRBJ2-5
d_call: NA
cdr3_nt: TGCGCCAGCAGCCCCCGGGACAATCAAGAGACCCAGTACTTC
cdr3_aa: CASSPRDNQETQYF

v_call: TRBV7-2
clone_size: once
j_call: TRBJ1-4
d_call: TRBD1
cdr3_nt: TGTGCCAGCAGCTTAATGGGGACAGGGGGAGAAAAACTGTTTTTT
cdr3_aa: CASSLMGTGGEKLFF

v_call: TRBV2
clone_size: NA
j_call: TRBJ1-1
d_call: TRBD1
cdr3_nt: TGTGCCAGCAGTGTCCAGGGGGCGATTGGGTACACTGAAGCTTTCTTT
cdr3_aa: CASSVQGAIGYTEAFF

v_call: TRBV19
clone_size: NA
j_call: TRBJ2-3
d_call: NA
cdr3_nt: TGTGCCAGTAGTATAGCCCCCCGGGAGACTCGAGATACGCAGTATTTT
cdr3_aa: CASSIAPRETRDTQYF

v_call: TRBV7-9
clone_size: NA
j_call: TRBJ1-6
d_call: TRBD1
cdr3_nt: TGTGCCAGCAGCTTCGGACAGGGGAATTCACCCCTCCACTTT
cdr3_aa: CASSFGQGNSPLHF

v_call: TRBV11-2
clone_size: NA
j_call: TRBJ1-3
d_call: NA
cdr3_nt: TGTGTCAGCAGCTTCAGGGAGGGTGGAAACACCATATATTTT
cdr3_aa: CVSSFREGGNTIYF

v_call: TRBV5-6
clone_size: NA
j_call: TRBJ2-6
d_call: TRBD1
cdr3_nt: TGTGCCAGCAGCTTGGGAGGGGGCTCCTCATCTGGGGCCAACGTCCTGACTTTC
cdr3_aa: CASSLGGGSSSGANVLTF

v_call: TRBV4-2
clone_size: NA
j_call: TRBJ2-5
d_call: TRBD2
cdr3_nt: TGTGCCAGCAGCCAAACTTCGGGGGGGAGGTACGTGGTAGAGACCCAGTACTTC
cdr3_aa: CASSQTSGGRYVVETQYF

v_call: TRBV19
clone_size: NA
j_call: TRBJ1-6
d_call: TRBD1
cdr3_nt: TGTGCCAGTAGTAAAAGACAGGGGGTTCCTTCACCCCTCCACTTT
cdr3_aa: CASSKRQGVPSPLHF

v_call: TRBV10-3
clone_size: NA
j_call: TRBJ2-1
d_call: TRBD2
cdr3_nt: TGTGCCATCAGTGAGAATAGCGGGGGCAATGAGCAGTTCTTC
cdr3_aa: CAISENSGGNEQFF

v_call: TRBV4-1
clone_size: once
j_call: TRBJ2-3
d_call: TRBD2
cdr3_nt: TGCGCCAGTTCACCTAGCGGGGGGAGCACAGATACGCAGTATTTT
cdr3_aa: CASSPSGGSTDTQYF

v_call: TRBV5-6
clone_size: NA
j_call: TRBJ2-7
d_call: TRBD1
cdr3_nt: TGTGCCAGCAGCGGAGTTACAGGGGGCAGCTCCTACGAGCAGTACTTC
cdr3_aa: CASSGVTGGSSYEQYF

v_call: TRBV7-2
clone_size: NA
j_call: TRBJ1-5
d_call: TRBD1
cdr3_nt: TGTGCCAGCAGCGTCCGACAGGGGGATCATCAGCCCCAGCATTTT
cdr3_aa: CASSVRQGDHQPQHF

v_call: TRBV6-1
clone_size: NA
j_call: TRBJ2-1
d_call: TRBD2
cdr3_nt: TGTGCCAGCAGTGAAGGACTAGCGGGGGGGTCCTACAATGAGCAGTTCTTC
cdr3_aa: CASSEGLAGGSYNEQFF

v_call: TRBV21-1
clone_size: NA
j_call: TRBJ1-3
d_call: NA
cdr3_nt: TGTGCCAGCAGCTCCTCCCGACTTCTACGGGGGGTCACCATATATTTT
cdr3_aa: CASSSSRLLRGVTIYF

v_call: TRBV2
clone_size: NA
j_call: TRBJ1-4
d_call: NA
cdr3_nt: TGTGCCAGCAGACAGGGAAATACTAATGAAAAACTGTTTTTT
cdr3_aa: CASRQGNTNEKLFF

v_call: TRBV19
clone_size: NA
j_call: TRBJ2-7
d_call: NA
cdr3_nt: TGTGCCAGTAGTATGGAACAGACCACCTACGAGCAGTACTTC
cdr3_aa: CASSMEQTTYEQYF

v_call: TRBV7-2
clone_size: few
j_call: TRBJ1-1
d_call: NA
cdr3_nt: TGTGCCAGCAGCTTAGATCGGGTGAACACTGAAGCTTTCTTT
cdr3_aa: CASSLDRVNTEAFF

v_call: TRBV12-5
clone_size: NA
j_call: TRBJ2-5
d_call: NA
cdr3_nt: TGTGCTAGTGGGGGCTCGGGACACCACACCCAGTACTTC
cdr3_aa: CASGGSGHHTQYF

v_call: TRBV6-6
clone_size: NA
j_call: TRBJ2-3
d_call: NA
cdr3_nt: TGTGCCAGCAGTTACGTGGACAGAACAGATACGCAGTATTTT
cdr3_aa: CASSYVDRTDTQYF

v_call: TRBV19
clone_size: NA
j_call: TRBJ1-1
d_call: NA
cdr3_nt: TGTGCCAGTAGTATAGATAGGCGCCAGAGGGACACTGAAGCTTTCTTT
cdr3_aa: CASSIDRRQRDTEAFF

v_call: TRBV9
clone_size: once
j_call: TRBJ2-1
d_call: TRBD2
cdr3_nt: TGTGCCAGCAGCGTAGAGGGCAGGGACTACTCCTACAATGAGCAGTTCTTC
cdr3_aa: CASSVEGRDYSYNEQFF

v_call: TRBV30
clone_size: NA
j_call: TRBJ1-1
d_call: NA
cdr3_nt: TGTGCCTGGAGTCAACAGGGTGGAACTGAAGCTTTCTTT
cdr3_aa: CAWSQQGGTEAFF

v_call: TRBV4-2
clone_size: few
j_call: TRBJ2-5
d_call: TRBD2
cdr3_nt: TGTGCCAGCAGCCAAGATCGGGGGGGCCAAGAGACCCAGTACTTC
cdr3_aa: CASSQDRGGQETQYF

v_call: TRBV18
clone_size: once
j_call: TRBJ2-1
d_call: NA
cdr3_nt: TGTGCCAGCGCATATGAGCTTAGCTCCTACAATGAGCAGTTCTTC
cdr3_aa: CASAYELSSYNEQFF

v_call: TRBV7-8
clone_size: NA
j_call: TRBJ1-5
d_call: NA
cdr3_nt: TGTGCCAGCACCCTAGTGGGTAGCAATCAGCCCCAGCATTTT
cdr3_aa: CASTLVGSNQPQHF

v_call: TRBV5-4
clone_size: NA
j_call: TRBJ2-3
d_call: TRBD1
cdr3_nt: TGTGCCAGCAGCTGGGACAGGGTCACAGATACGCAGTATTTT
cdr3_aa: CASSWDRVTDTQYF

v_call: TRBV18
clone_size: few
j_call: TRBJ1-2
d_call: NA
cdr3_nt: TGTGCCAGCTCACCAGGCGGATATGGCTACACCTTC
cdr3_aa: CASSPGGYGYTF

v_call: TRBV5-4
clone_size: NA
j_call: TRBJ1-4
d_call: TRBD1
cdr3_nt: TGTGCCAGCAGCCTCAGGACAGGGCCTAATGAAAAACTGTTTTTT
cdr3_aa: CASSLRTGPNEKLFF

v_call: TRBV7-9
clone_size: NA
j_call: TRBJ1-1
d_call: NA
cdr3_nt: TGTGCCAGCAGCTTAAGCGGGGGGGACACTGAAGCTTTCTTT
cdr3_aa: CASSLSGGDTEAFF

v_call: TRBV14
clone_size: NA
j_call: TRBJ1-3
d_call: NA
cdr3_nt: TGTGCCAGCAGTCAATCAGGAAACACCATATATTTT
cdr3_aa: CASSQSGNTIYF

v_call: TRBV11-1
clone_size: few
j_call: TRBJ1-2
d_call: NA
cdr3_nt: TGTGCCAGCAGCTTACCAGGGGCAGGGGGCTACACCTTC
cdr3_aa: CASSLPGAGGYTF

v_call: TRBV7-3
clone_size: few
j_call: TRBJ2-5
d_call: TRBD1
cdr3_nt: TGTGCCAGCAGCGAAACAGGGGGCGCACAGACCCAGTACTTC
cdr3_aa: CASSETGGAQTQYF

v_call: TRBV7-9
clone_size: NA
j_call: TRBJ1-2
d_call: TRBD1
cdr3_nt: TGTTCCAGCAGCTTAGCGCAGGACAGGGTCTATGGCTACACCTTC
cdr3_aa: CSSSLAQDRVYGYTF

v_call: TRBV11-2
clone_size: NA
j_call: TRBJ2-3
d_call: TRBD2
cdr3_nt: TGTGCCAGCAGCTTACGGGGGGTTCCGGGCACAGATACGCAGTATTTT
cdr3_aa: CASSLRGVPGTDTQYF

v_call: TRBV4-3
clone_size: few
j_call: TRBJ1-1
d_call: NA
cdr3_nt: TGCGCCAGCAGCCACAACAGGGTACTGAACACTGAAGCTTTCTTT
cdr3_aa: CASSHNRVLNTEAFF

v_call: TRBV30
clone_size: once
j_call: TRBJ2-3
d_call: TRBD2
cdr3_nt: TGTGCCTGGAGTGTAGACGGGGGGACAGATACGCAGTATTTT
cdr3_aa: CAWSVDGGTDTQYF

v_call: TRBV7-2
clone_size: NA
j_call: TRBJ1-1
d_call: NA
cdr3_nt: TGTGCCAGCAGCGCGTCGACAGGAGCTTTGAACACTGAAGCTTTCTTT
cdr3_aa: CASSASTGALNTEAFF

v_call: TRBV5-1
clone_size: NA
j_call: TRBJ2-3
d_call: NA
cdr3_nt: TGCGCCAGCAGCTTGGGAAGCGGCACAGATACGCAGTATTTT
cdr3_aa: CASSLGSGTDTQYF